Listed here are 27 T cell receptor beta chains from one sample, sequenced in a study of blood T cell repertoires in COVID-19. Assay: immunoSEQ multiplex PCR; the TCRdb copy retains only in-frame clones and omits some. The data hold a few hundred thousand clones, with roughly nine tenths observed a single time. The sample was PBMCs or T cells enriched from blood (not recorded which). These receptors were obtained from a woman aged 25 to 39 who had recovered from COVID-19.

This chain uses TRBV19 with TRBJ1-1; weak D call: TRBD1 (6 bases). The CDR3 length is 14 residues. Germline assignment: CDR1 LNHDA and CDR2 SQIVND (reference sequence). Trimming took 4 bases from V and 6 from J, leaving 15 bases between them. The CDR3, as DNA: TGTGCCAGTAGTAGACAGGCTAAGTCCGCTGAAGCTTTCTTT. It yields the protein CASSRQAKSAEAFF.

The chain combines TRBV4-2 with TRBJ2-2; maybe TRBD1 (7 bases). V was trimmed by 3 bases and J by 2 bases, leaving 22 bases between them. Germline V gene sequence: CDR1 LGHNA, CDR2 YNFKEQ. The CDR3 spans 19 residues. In nucleotides, the CDR3 is TGTGCCAGCAGCCAGAAAAGGGGGGACAGCACCCTAAACACCGGGGAGCTGTTTTTT. This gives the protein CASSQKRGDSTLNTGELFF.

V usage is TRBV21-1 and J usage is TRBJ2-7; the DNA was not compared with TRBD2, the D call given in the table. TRBV21-1 is a known pseudogene. The CDR3 totals 16 residues. CDR3 sequence: CASSKAWLAGTYEQYF. The CDR3 coding sequence is TGTGCCAGCAGCAAAGCGTGGCTAGCGGGGACCTACGAGCAGTACTTC.

V usage is TRBV30 and J usage is TRBJ1-2; the D is unclear. The CDR3 covers 14 residues. V lost 4 bases, J lost 4 bases, and 16 bases lay in between. The germline gives CDR1 GTSNPN, CDR2 SVGIG (reference sequence). The CDR3 DNA reads as TGTGCCTGGACGGGCGGGAGCCCCGGCTATGGCTACACCTTC. Translated: CAWTGGSPGYGYTF.

This clone came up a few times. The chain recombines TRBV14 with TRBJ1-1; the D gene is possibly TRBD1 (6 bases). Germline values: CDR1 SGHDN, CDR2 FVKESK. Trimming took off 2 bases at V and 0 bases at J, with 10 bases between the two ends. The CDR3 runs 15 residues. CDR3 loop: CASSQQGPLNTEAFF. The CDR3 region has the DNA TGTGCCAGCAGCCAACAGGGGCCTTTGAACACTGAAGCTTTCTTT.

This clone was detected only a few times. The chain carries TRBV5-1 and TRBJ1-3; D perhaps matches TRBD1 (6 bases). Trimming took 4 bases from V and 0 from J, leaving 11 bases between them. The germline V gene has CDR1 SGHRS and CDR2 YFSETQ. This CDR3 contains 15 residues. The CDR3 bases are TGCGCCAGCAGCGGTGGACAGCCCTCTGGAAACACCATATATTTT. Protein: CASSGGQPSGNTIYF.

The chain employs TRBV27 and TRBJ2-5; 7 bases fit TRBD1. The CDR3 is 20 residues long. Germline CDR1 is MNHEY and CDR2 is SMNVEV (reference sequence). With V trimmed by 7 bases and J by 1 base, 24 bases remained unmatched. DNA of the CDR3: TGTGCCAGCAATCTAAAGCCCGGGACAGCAAACATTTACTTCCAAGAGACCCAGTACTTC. Translation gives CASNLKPGTANIYFQETQYF.

This clone was seen a single time. The chain combines TRBV19 with TRBJ1-1, with 12 bases aligning to TRBD1. Unmatched junction bases numbered 14, after V lost 10 bases and J lost 5 bases. This CDR3 has 16 residues. Germline values: CDR1 LNHDA, CDR2 SQIVND (reference sequence). The CDR3 is CATKSWDRGRGTEAFF. CDR3 nucleotides: TGTGCCACCAAAAGTTGGGACAGGGGGCGGGGGACTGAAGCTTTCTTT.

This clone was seen a single time. The J gene is TRBJ2-3, the V gene TRBV7-3; a possible D gene is TRBD1 (6 bases). Germline CDR1 SGHTA, CDR2 FQGTGA. Trimming took off 5 bases at V and 4 bases at J, with 13 bases between the two ends. This CDR3 is built from 14 residues. The CDR3 region has the DNA TGTGCCAGCAGCCCCCAGAACAGGGCAGATACGCAGTATTTT. This gives the protein CASSPQNRADTQYF. Using reference TRBV7-3 and TRBJ2-3 for the parts outside the CDR3, the full variable domain is GAGVSQTPSNKVTEKGKYVELRCDPISGHTALYWYRQSLGQGPEFLIYFQGTGAADDSGLPNDRFFAVRPEGSVSTLKIQRTERGDSAVYLCASSPQNRADTQYFGPGTRLTVL.

The J gene is TRBJ2-6, the V gene TRBV9; D ambiguous. This CDR3 spans 14 amino acids. Germline V gene lookup returns CDR1 SGDLS and CDR2 YYNGEE. V lost 6 bases, J lost 0 bases, and 7 bases lay in between. CDR3 nucleotide sequence: TGTGCCAGCATTGGTAGCTCTGGGGCCAACGTCCTGACTTTC. Protein: CASIGSSGANVLTF.

Here the CDR3 reads CASSEIGGSAFF. In DNA, the CDR3 is TGTGCCAGCAGTGAAATCGGGGGTTCCGCTTTCTTT. The V gene is TRBV6-1, the J gene TRBJ1-1; D possibly corresponds to TRBD1 (5 bases). The CDR3 is made up of 12 amino acids. Trimming shortened V by 2 bases and J by 11 bases, and 12 bases separated the two germline ends. CDR1 and CDR2 from the germline V gene are MNHNS and SASEGT.

This chain joins TRBV18 and TRBJ1-3; D is perhaps TRBD1 (5 bases). Trimming cost V 2 bases and J 1 base, with 12 bases left between them. Germline V gene lookup returns CDR1 KGHSH and CDR2 LQKENI. The CDR3 covers 16 residues. CDR3 bases: TGTGCCAGCTCACCAGTTAAAGGGACTTCTGGAAACACCATATATTTT. Protein sequence: CASSPVKGTSGNTIYF.

The J gene is TRBJ2-2, the V gene TRBV5-4; 15 bases line up with TRBD2. Germline V gene sequence: CDR1 SGHNT, CDR2 YYREEE (reference sequence). V dropped 5 bases and J dropped 3; count of bases not matched to a gene: 8. The CDR3 is made up of 18 amino acids. The CDR3 bases are TGTGCCAGCAGTCGGCCAGGACTAGCGGGAGGGTACACCGGGGAGCTGTTTTTT. This codes for CASSRPGLAGGYTGELFF.

The V gene is TRBV19, the J gene TRBJ1-1; the D gene is possibly TRBD1 (5 bases). CDR3 length: 14 residues. V lost 3 bases, J lost 4 bases, and 12 bases lay in between. The V gene's germline CDR1 is LNHDA and CDR2 SQIVND (reference sequence). CDR3 loop: CASSITRQGTEAFF. The CDR3 region has the DNA TGTGCCAGTAGTATTACTCGCCAGGGCACTGAAGCTTTCTTT.

The rearrangement joins TRBV19 to TRBJ1-5; D is ambiguous. CDR3 length equals 15 residues. Trimming cost V 4 bases and J 7 bases, with 17 bases left between them. The V gene's germline CDR1 is LNHDA and CDR2 SQIVND (reference sequence). The CDR3 loop is CASSTPHGSDQPQHF. DNA of the CDR3: TGTGCCAGTAGTACCCCTCATGGGAGCGACCAGCCCCAGCATTTT.

V usage is TRBV28 and J usage is TRBJ2-4, with 7 positions matching TRBD1. V was pared by 1 base and J by 5 bases, with 5 bases of the junction left unmatched. Looked up from germline, CDR1 is MDHEN and CDR2 is SYDVKM. The CDR3 extends over 15 amino acids. The CDR3 sequence is CASSLSGQGENIQYF. DNA of the CDR3: TGTGCCAGCAGTTTATCCGGGCAGGGGGAAAACATTCAGTACTTC. Looking up the rest from reference TRBV28 and TRBJ2-4 gives the full variable domain: DVKVTQSSRYLVKRTGEKVFLECVQDMDHENMFWYRQDPGLGLRLIYFSYDVKMKEKGDIPEGYSVSREKKERFSLILESASTNQTSMYLCASSLSGQGENIQYFGAGTRLSVL.

The chain carries TRBV7-3 and TRBJ2-1; 11 bases fit TRBD2. With 2 bases clipped from V and 8 bases from J, the junction kept 8 bases outside the gene matches. Germline V CDR1 and CDR2: SGHTA, FQGTGA. The CDR3 is made up of 16 amino acids. The CDR3 DNA sequence: TGTGCCAGCAGCTTATCTTCTAGCGGGGGGTTTTATGAGCAGTTCTTC. Translated: CASSLSSSGGFYEQFF.

The chain combines TRBV5-8 with TRBJ1-1; weak D call: TRBD1 (5 bases). From germline, CDR1 is SGHTS and CDR2 YDEGEE. The CDR3 runs to 17 residues. Trimming left V 4 bases short and J 2 bases short, with 21 bases between. The CDR3 DNA reads as TGTGCCAGCAGCCCCCTTTTGGGGGGGAATCAAAACACTGAAGCTTTCTTT. Translated, it gives CASSPLLGGNQNTEAFF.

The CDR3 coding sequence is TGTGCCAGCAGCTTCGACGGCATTGGGAGGGGCACCGGGGAGCTGTTTTTT. Amino acids: CASSFDGIGRGTGELFF. V and J are TRBV7-2 and TRBJ2-2; 7 nucleotides align to TRBD2. The CDR3 has 17 amino acids. The V segment lost 3 bases and the J segment 4 bases; nucleotides outside the gene matches: 11. Germline CDR1 SGHTA, CDR2 FQGNSA.

The sample holds a few counts of this clone. The chain uses TRBV19 and TRBJ1-1; possibly TRBD1 for D (6 bases). Between the trimmed V and J ends, which lost 5 bases and 0 bases, there was a span of 10 bases. CDR1 is LNHDA and CDR2 is SQIVND in the germline V gene (reference sequence). The CDR3 length is 14 residues. The CDR3 is CASSFEGVNTEAFF. CDR3 sequence (DNA): TGTGCCAGTAGTTTTGAGGGGGTGAACACTGAAGCTTTCTTT. Based on the CDR3 plus reference TRBV19 and TRBJ1-1, the full variable domain is DGGITQSPKYLFRKEGQNVTLSCEQNLNHDAMYWYRQDPGQGLRLIYYSQIVNDFQKGDIAEGYSVSREKKESFPLTVTSAQKNPTAFYLCASSFEGVNTEAFFGQGTRLTVV.

At least ten counts were recorded for this clone. The chain has TRBV19 and TRBJ2-7; 7 positions agree with TRBD1. The germline gives CDR1 LNHDA, CDR2 SQIVND (reference sequence). CDR3 length: 15 residues. V was clipped by 9 bases and J by 1 base; unmatched bases: 12. CDR3 loop: CASREQGKGSYEQYF. The DNA for the CDR3 is TGTGCCAGCAGGGAACAGGGGAAGGGATCCTACGAGCAGTACTTC. The variable domain in full, completed from reference TRBV19 and TRBJ2-7, reads DGGITQSPKYLFRKEGQNVTLSCEQNLNHDAMYWYRQDPGQGLRLIYYSQIVNDFQKGDIAEGYSVSREKKESFPLTVTSAQKNPTAFYLCASREQGKGSYEQYFGPGTRLTVT.

The chain is built from TRBV6-5 and TRBJ1-6, with 8 bases fitting TRBD1. The CDR3 runs 13 residues. From germline, CDR1 is MNHEY and CDR2 SVGAGI. Trimming cost V 7 bases and J 7 bases; bases outside gene matches: 3. CDR3 DNA: TGTGCCAGCAACGGACAGGGAAATTCACCCCTCCACTTT. Translated: CASNGQGNSPLHF.

The chain carries TRBV2 and TRBJ1-2; TRBD1 is a possible D gene (5 bases). CDR3 length: 14 residues. The ends were cut back, 4 bases at V and 4 bases at J, with 13 bases in the middle. Germline loops: CDR1 SNHLY, CDR2 FYNNEI. The CDR3 is CASSGGVGAYGYTF. CDR3 bases: TGTGCCAGCAGTGGGGGGGTAGGAGCCTATGGCTACACCTTC.

J is TRBJ1-3 and V is TRBV9, with D possibly being TRBD1 (5 bases). Trimming cost V 3 bases and J 4 bases, with 14 bases left between them. Germline V gene lookup returns CDR1 SGDLS and CDR2 YYNGEE. The CDR3 sequence is 15 residues long. CDR3 sequence reads: CASSETAGSGNTIYF. For the CDR3, the DNA is TGTGCCAGCAGCGAGACAGCAGGGTCCGGAAACACCATATATTTT. The variable domain in full, completed from reference TRBV9 and TRBJ1-3, reads DSGVTQTPKHLITATGQRVTLRCSPRSGDLSVYWYQQSLDQGLQFLIQYYNGEERAKGNILERFSAQQFPDLHSELNLSSLELGDSALYFCASSETAGSGNTIYFGEGSWLTVV.

For the CDR3, the DNA is TGTGCCAGCAGCTTACGACAGGGAGGATTCTATGGCTACACCTTC. Translated, it gives CASSLRQGGFYGYTF. The chain recombines TRBV5-4 with TRBJ1-2, with 7 bases aligning to TRBD1. The CDR3 sequence is 15 residues long. Trimming took 2 bases from V and 4 from J; bases not matched to a gene: 8. The germline CDR1 and CDR2 sequences are SGHNT and YYREEE (reference sequence).

This rearrangement joins TRBV19 to TRBJ1-4, with D possibly being TRBD1 (6 bases). The germline CDR1 and CDR2 sequences are LNHDA and SQIVND (reference sequence). V was clipped by 6 bases and J by 7 bases, with 18 bases between them. The CDR3 runs 15 residues. The CDR3 sequence: CASRVGGARSEKLFF. CDR3 DNA: TGTGCCAGTAGGGTCGGGGGGGCCCGCTCTGAAAAACTGTTTTTT. The entire variable domain, with the rest obtained from reference TRBV19 and TRBJ1-4, is as follows: DGGITQSPKYLFRKEGQNVTLSCEQNLNHDAMYWYRQDPGQGLRLIYYSQIVNDFQKGDIAEGYSVSREKKESFPLTVTSAQKNPTAFYLCASRVGGARSEKLFFGSGTQLSVL.

V and J are TRBV7-8 and TRBJ2-7; D might be TRBD2 (5 bases). The CDR3 is 13 residues long. From germline, CDR1 is SGHVS and CDR2 FQNEAQ. Trimming pared 5 bases from V and 3 bases from J, leaving 11 bases between. The CDR3: CASSRTGNYEQYF. CDR3 bases: TGTGCCAGCAGCCGAACCGGGAACTACGAGCAGTACTTC.